This T cell receptor (beta chain) is from a study of cytomegalovirus exposure and HLA in healthy donors. Background on the study: T cells numbering some 170 million yielded some 110 million unique TCR beta sequences in an earlier analysis. Points from the study as a whole: One variant, a missense change in DCLRE1C, was linked in a later analysis to TCR beta V- and J-gene trimming. It has been reported that TCR beta sequences accurately predicted the HLA-A and HLA-B alleles of most subjects.

V was pared by 3 bases and J by 4 bases, with 8 bases of the junction left unmatched. The CDR3 is made up of 15 amino acids. CDR1 SGDLS and CDR2 YYNGEE come from the germline V gene. As regards this clone: What it binds is not known.

It was with 60 Vbeta and 13 Jbeta primers that the PCR ran. Only in-frame clones appear in the TCRdb table, and some are missing; sequencing was by immunoSEQ multiplex PCR. The repertoire holds some 140,000 clones, approximately 80% seen once, with just over 8.5% in the top ten. V gene TRBV9 combines with J gene TRBJ2-3; 7 bases align to TRBD2. The receptor's source is a woman between 45 and 60 years old in good health and CMV-seropositive. Sequenced sample: PBMCs. Here the CDR3 DNA reads TGTGCCAGCAGCGAGGGCCGGGGGGTGGCAGATACGCAGTATTTT. Its translation is CASSEGRGVADTQYF.